Shown below are 8 T cell receptor beta chains from a single sample sequenced in a study of immune cell composition in non-small cell lung cancer. Normal lung was sampled as far from the tumour as possible, at least 3 cm. The assay was immunoSEQ multiplex PCR, and TCRdb's table has in-frame clones only and misses some. The sample yields some 1,000 clones, around 71% seen once. What was sequenced was non-adjacent lung tissue. Receptor source: a human donor with non-small cell lung cancer.

The V and J genes are TRBV28 and TRBJ2-3; the match to TRBD2 covers 8 bases. Germline V gene data show CDR1 as MDHEN and CDR2 as SYDVKM. V lost 1 base to trimming and J lost 3 bases; unmatched junction nucleotides: 12. This CDR3 is built from 18 residues. The CDR3 DNA reads as TGTGCCAGCAGTTTATCGGGTTCGGGGGGGCCAGGTACAGATACGCAGTATTTT. Translating gives CASSLSGSGGPGTDTQYF.

The chain carries TRBV7-8 and TRBJ1-6; no clear D. This CDR3 is built from 15 residues. From germline, CDR1 is SGHVS and CDR2 FQNEAQ. The V and J ends lost 5 bases and 7 bases respectively, with 15 bases between them. The CDR3 DNA follows: TGTGCCAGCAGCCCGGGTGGGTCTAACAATTCACCCCTCCACTTT. Protein: CASSPGGSNNSPLHF.

This clone was found a few times. This rearrangement joins TRBV30 to TRBJ1-5, with D perhaps TRBD1 (5 bases). Germline loops: CDR1 GTSNPN, CDR2 SVGIG (reference sequence). The CDR3 has 15 residues. The ends were cut back, 0 bases at V and 3 bases at J, with 12 bases in the middle. CDR3 nucleotides: TGTGCCTGGAGTGTAGGGGTCAGCCACAATCAGCCCCAGCATTTT. This encodes CAWSVGVSHNQPQHF.

This clone has more than one count but fewer than ten. The V and J genes are TRBV30 and TRBJ1-6; D perhaps matches TRBD1 (6 bases). The V gene's germline CDR1 is GTSNPN and CDR2 SVGIG (reference sequence). The CDR3 is 13 amino acids. The V end was cut by 7 bases, the J end by 7 bases, with 14 bases between. CDR3 protein: CAFYPGQNSPLHF. CDR3 coding DNA: TGTGCCTTCTACCCGGGACAAAATTCACCCCTCCACTTT.

CDR3 residues: CASSSRDSPLHF. The CDR3 DNA reads as TGTGCCAGTAGTTCCAGGGATTCACCCCTCCACTTT. The chain is built from TRBV19 and TRBJ1-6; possible D gene TRBD1, 5 bases. This CDR3 has 12 amino acids. Per germline, CDR1 LNHDA and CDR2 SQIVND (reference sequence). V lost 5 bases and J 8 bases, leaving 7 bases between the germline ends.

This rearrangement joins TRBV6-1 to TRBJ2-7; 10 bases are a match to TRBD1. The germline gives CDR1 MNHNS, CDR2 SASEGT. V trimming: 2 bases; J trimming: 2 bases; junction bases outside the gene matches: 3. The CDR3 sequence is 15 residues long. DNA of the CDR3: TGTGCCAGCAGTGAATCCGGGACAGGGGCCTACGAGCAGTACTTC. Protein sequence: CASSESGTGAYEQYF.

By its share, this clone is large. The genes are TRBV19 and TRBJ1-1; 11 bases are a match to TRBD1. Germline assignment: CDR1 LNHDA and CDR2 SQIVND (reference sequence). This CDR3 has 14 residues. Losses at the gene ends were 5 bases for V and 5 bases for J; bases not matched to a gene: 4. Here the CDR3 DNA reads TGTGCCAGTAGTCCCGGACAGGGGGCGACTGAAGCTTTCTTT. This translates into CASSPGQGATEAFF.

The chain links TRBV7-2 to TRBJ1-1, with D possibly matching TRBD1 (5 bases). The CDR3 covers 13 residues. Trimming pared 6 bases from V and 1 base from J, leaving 9 bases between. The germline V gene encodes CDR1 SGHTA and CDR2 FQGNSA. The CDR3 coding sequence is TGTGCCAGCAGGGTTGGACAGAACACTGAAGCTTTCTTT. Translating gives CASRVGQNTEAFF.